Each of the 25 T cell receptor beta chains below was sequenced from the same sample in a study of shared clonotypes between healthy human individuals. The method was immunoSEQ multiplex PCR; TCRdb's version includes in-frame clones alone and lacks a portion of them. The data contain fewer than 700,000 clones, around 77% of them seen just once; the ten biggest clones take up 12%. The source material was PBMCs. The receptors here all came from a woman aged 40 to 49 in good health. Some clones in this sample may be carry-over from other donors' samples.

This clone has at least ten counts. The V gene is TRBV28, the J gene TRBJ2-5; 7 bases agree with TRBD2. The closer fit of TRBJ2-7 to the DNA end suggests the J call may be wrong. CDR1 is MDHEN, CDR2 SYDVKM, per germline. This CDR3 has 18 residues. In DNA, the CDR3 is TGTGCCAGCAGTTTAAGCGGGACTTTCACATTTAACACCTACGAGCAGTACTTC. The encoded protein is CASSLSGTFTFNTYEQYF.

This chain links TRBV10-3 with TRBJ1-3, with D perhaps TRBD1 (6 bases). V was pared by 2 bases and J by 0 bases, with 8 bases between. Germline V gene data show CDR1 as ENHRY and CDR2 as SYGVKD. The CDR3 contains 15 residues. CDR3 sequence (DNA): TGTGCCATCAGTGAGGGCAGGGGCTCTGGAAACACCATATATTTT. The encoded protein is CAISEGRGSGNTIYF.

With respect to this clone: A much larger clone differs by one base, so this may be a read error. Additional DNA sequences in this sample encode the identical CDR3. J is TRBJ1-5 and V is TRBV5-8, with D tentatively TRBD1 (5 bases). Trimming stripped 4 bases from V and 4 bases from J, with 15 bases between. CDR1 and CDR2 from the germline V gene are SGHTS and YDEGEE. CDR3 length: 15 amino acids. The CDR3 here is CASSLIEGLNQPQHF. CDR3 nucleotide sequence: TGTGCCAGCAGCCTAATCGAGGGGCTTAATCAGCCCCAGCATTTT.

The V and J genes are TRBV15 and TRBJ2-1; D perhaps matches TRBD2 (6 bases). This CDR3 spans 14 amino acids. V was shortened by 3 bases and J by 6 bases, with 12 bases between the two germline ends. Looked up from germline, CDR1 is LNHNV and CDR2 is YYDKDF (reference sequence). The CDR3 DNA follows: TGTGCCACCAGCAGGGGGCAGGGAGGCAATGAGCAGTTCTTC. The encoded protein is CATSRGQGGNEQFF.

J is TRBJ2-7 and V is TRBV28; 8 bases are a match to TRBD2. The CDR3 length is 14 residues. Germline trimming cut 7 bases from V and 1 base from J; bases unmatched to any gene: 6. CDR1 and CDR2 (germline): MDHEN, SYDVKM. CDR3: CASKLAAGSYEQYF. CDR3 nucleotide sequence: TGTGCCAGCAAACTAGCGGCCGGGTCCTACGAGCAGTACTTC.

The V call is TRBV4-2, the J call TRBJ2-1, with 13 bases identical to TRBD2. The CDR3 has 15 amino acids. Germline CDR1 reads LGHNA; CDR2 reads YNFKEQ. J was trimmed by 5 bases and V by 4 bases; bases with no gene match: 2. The CDR3 nucleotides read TGTGCCAGCAGCCCCGGGACTAGCGGGGACAATGAGCAGTTCTTC. Its translation: CASSPGTSGDNEQFF.

This chain links TRBV30 with TRBJ2-1; possibly TRBD2 for D (6 bases). The CDR3 length is 14 residues. Trimming removed 6 bases at V and 6 bases at J, with 18 bases between. Germline lookup yields CDR1 GTSNPN and CDR2 SVGIG (reference sequence). CDR3 coding DNA: TGTGCCTGTTATTGGGAGGAGTGGGCCAATGAGCAGTTCTTC. The encoded protein is CACYWEEWANEQFF. Supplemented by reference TRBV30 and TRBJ2-1, the full variable domain reads SQTIHQWPATLVQPVGSPLSLECTVEGTSNPNLYWYRQAAGRGLQLLFYSVGIGQISSEVPQNLSASRPQDRQFILSSKKLLLSDSGFYLCACYWEEWANEQFFGPGTRLTVL.

The chain joins TRBV19 to TRBJ1-5; D is ambiguous. The CDR3 is 15 amino acids. V dropped 2 bases and J dropped 3 bases, with 11 bases sitting between them. Germline CDR1 is LNHDA and CDR2 is SQIVND (reference sequence). The CDR3 coding sequence is TGTGCCAGTAGTATACTGGACGGAAACAATCAGCCCCAGCATTTT. Its protein is CASSILDGNNQPQHF.

The chain combines TRBV7-9 with TRBJ1-2; D unclear. The CDR3 spans 11 residues. Germline CDR1 reads SEHNR; CDR2 reads FQNEAQ (reference sequence). V gave up 5 bases and J gave up 4 bases, with 5 bases separating them. The CDR3 region has the DNA TGTGCCAGCAGCGGGATCTATGGCTACACCTTC. The encoded protein is CASSGIYGYTF. The whole variable domain, remainder taken from reference TRBV7-9 and TRBJ1-2, is DTGVSQNPRHKITKRGQNVTFRCDPISEHNRLYWYRQTLGQGPEFLTYFQNEAQLEKSRLLSDRFSAERPKGSFSTLEIQRTEQGDSAMYLCASSGIYGYTFGSGTRLTVV.

This clone was recorded a few times. The genes are TRBV15 and TRBJ2-2; the match to TRBD2 covers 8 bases. The germline gives CDR1 LNHNV, CDR2 YYDKDF (reference sequence). Unmatched junction bases numbered 11, after V lost 4 bases and J lost 7 bases. This CDR3 is built from 16 residues. The CDR3 loop reads CATSKYPGLEGGELFF. In DNA form, the CDR3 reads TGTGCCACCAGCAAGTACCCGGGACTAGAAGGCGGGGAGCTGTTTTTT.

V gene TRBV5-5 combines with J gene TRBJ1-5; TRBD1 might be the D (5 bases). Trimming took off 4 bases at V and 7 bases at J, with 21 bases between the two ends. The length of the CDR3 is 16 residues. Germline V CDR1 and CDR2: SGHKS, YYEKEE (reference sequence). This chain's CDR3 is CASSPTRGGGEQPQHF. The DNA of the CDR3 is TGTGCCAGCAGCCCAACCCGTGGGGGTGGGGAGCAGCCCCAGCATTTT.

This clone was detected only once. This rearrangement joins TRBV9 to TRBJ2-1; D might be TRBD1 (5 bases). The CDR3 length is 15 residues. Trimming pared 0 bases from V and 6 bases from J, leaving 13 bases between. CDR1 is SGDLS and CDR2 is YYNGEE in the germline V gene. CDR3 sequence: CASSVVAGSGNEQFF. The CDR3 DNA follows: TGTGCCAGCAGCGTAGTGGCAGGGTCCGGCAATGAGCAGTTCTTC.

This chain links TRBV15 with TRBJ2-5; tentative D call: TRBD2 (5 bases). Germline CDR1 and CDR2: LNHNV and YYDKDF (reference sequence). This CDR3 region has 14 residues. V was shortened by 5 bases and J by 0 bases, with 10 bases between the two germline ends. The CDR3 DNA sequence: TGTGCCACCAGCGAGGGATTGGACCAAGAGACCCAGTACTTC. Its translation is CATSEGLDQETQYF.

With regard to this clone: This sample also contains other DNA sequences that code for the same CDR3. V usage is TRBV27 and J usage is TRBJ1-2, with 9 bases fitting TRBD1. There are 13 residues in the CDR3. V was clipped by 3 bases and J by 7 bases; unmatched bases: 3. CDR1 MNHEY and CDR2 SMNVEV come from the germline V gene (reference sequence). The CDR3 spells CASSFGQGSGYTF. In DNA, the CDR3 is TGTGCCAGCAGTTTCGGACAGGGGAGTGGCTACACCTTC.

V usage is TRBV21-1 and J usage is TRBJ1-5. TRBV21-1 is a recognized pseudogene. The CDR3 has 13 residues. The DNA of the CDR3 is TGTGCCAGCAGCAAAAAAGTGGACCAGCCCCAGCATTTT. Translating gives CASSKKVDQPQHF.

This rearrangement joins TRBV6-5 to TRBJ1-2, with TRBD1 matching over 9 bases. V was clipped by 7 bases and J by 8 bases; unmatched bases: 5. The germline V gene has CDR1 MNHEY and CDR2 SVGAGI. The CDR3 length is 12 residues. CDR3 in DNA: TGTGCCAGCACCCGGACAGGGGAGGGCTACACCTTC. It translates to CASTRTGEGYTF.

This clone was recorded only once. The CDR3 sequence is CASSSFGWGLYEQYF. As DNA, the CDR3 is TGCGCCAGCAGCTCGTTCGGTTGGGGGCTATACGAGCAGTACTTC. The V and J genes are TRBV5-1 and TRBJ2-7, with D possibly being TRBD1 (6 bases). There are 15 residues in the CDR3. CDR1 and CDR2 (germline): SGHRS, YFSETQ. Trimming left V 3 bases short and J 4 bases short, with 17 bases between.

Notes on this clone: A read error is likely here: a far larger clone is one base away. The chain is built from TRBV7-9 and TRBJ1-2, with 7 bases aligning to TRBD1. Germline V gene lookup returns CDR1 SEHNR and CDR2 FQNEAQ (reference sequence). The ends lost 5 bases at V and 10 bases at J; junction bases unmatched: 7. This CDR3 has 12 residues. CDR3 coding DNA: TGTGCCAGCAGCGTCGGACAGGCTACCTACACCTTC. Residues: CASSVGQATYTF.

V gene TRBV28 combines with J gene TRBJ2-5; D not certain. V dropped 6 bases and J dropped 1 base, with 15 bases sitting between them. The CDR3 has 15 amino acids. CDR1 and CDR2 from the germline V gene are MDHEN and SYDVKM. DNA for the CDR3: TGTGCCAGCAGATCAATCCTCTTGGTCCAAGAGACCCAGTACTTC. Translation: CASRSILLVQETQYF.

The V call is TRBV7-2, the J call TRBJ1-4, with TRBD1 as a possible D gene (6 bases). Per germline, CDR1 SGHTA and CDR2 FQGNSA. V lost 1 base and J 10 bases, leaving 10 bases between the germline ends. CDR3 length: 13 residues. CDR3 coding DNA: TGTGCCAGCAGCTTAGAGGGAGGGGGAAAACTGTTTTTT. Translating it yields CASSLEGGGKLFF.

This clone was seen a single time. This chain links TRBV5-1 with TRBJ2-5, with 8 nucleotides matching TRBD2. This CDR3 region has 18 residues. Trimming at V came to 0 bases and at J to 5 bases, leaving 15 bases not matched to a gene. Germline CDR1 is SGHRS and CDR2 is YFSETQ. The CDR3 DNA reads as TGCGCCAGCAGCTTGGGGGGACCCGTCCAGCGGGAGACGGAGACCCAGTACTTC. Translation: CASSLGGPVQRETETQYF.

With respect to this clone: One end of the junction varies from germline; a read error may be responsible. CDR3 bases: TGTGCCTGCAGTTTAGGGACAGGACATACGGACGAGCAGTACTTC. It is translated as CACSLGTGHTDEQYF. The chain uses TRBV27 and TRBJ2-5, with TRBD1 matching over 8 bases. The J call is uncertain, as TRBJ2-7 better fits the DNA end. The CDR3 consists of 15 residues. Germline CDR1 and CDR2: MNHEY and SMNVEV (reference sequence).

In its sample, this clone was seen a few times. The chain is built from TRBV28 and TRBJ1-5; no reliable D call. V dropped 5 bases and J dropped 4 bases, with 27 bases sitting between them. This CDR3 spans 19 amino acids. From germline, CDR1 is MDHEN and CDR2 SYDVKM. The CDR3 DNA is TGTGCCAGCAGTCCCTACCAAGCCCGGCTAAGGATAGATAATCAGCCCCAGCATTTT. Its protein product is CASSPYQARLRIDNQPQHF.

V and J are TRBV30 and TRBJ1-6; D is possibly TRBD1 (5 bases). CDR1 and CDR2 (germline): GTSNPN, SVGIG (reference sequence). The CDR3 sequence is 13 residues long. V dropped 5 bases and J dropped 6 bases, with 11 bases sitting between them. The CDR3 DNA is TGTGCCTGGGCCGACAGACCTAATTCACCCCTCCACTTT. Amino acids: CAWADRPNSPLHF.

This clone has just one count. The junction shows a germline mismatch at one end, possibly a read error. The rearrangement links TRBV7-9 to TRBJ2-3, with D perhaps matching TRBD2 (6 bases). Germline assignment: CDR1 SEHNR and CDR2 FQNEAQ (reference sequence). This CDR3 is built from 17 residues. The CDR3 DNA sequence: TGTGCCAGCATCTTATCCACTGGGACTCATTCCACAGATACGCAGTATTTT. It encodes CASILSTGTHSTDTQYF.